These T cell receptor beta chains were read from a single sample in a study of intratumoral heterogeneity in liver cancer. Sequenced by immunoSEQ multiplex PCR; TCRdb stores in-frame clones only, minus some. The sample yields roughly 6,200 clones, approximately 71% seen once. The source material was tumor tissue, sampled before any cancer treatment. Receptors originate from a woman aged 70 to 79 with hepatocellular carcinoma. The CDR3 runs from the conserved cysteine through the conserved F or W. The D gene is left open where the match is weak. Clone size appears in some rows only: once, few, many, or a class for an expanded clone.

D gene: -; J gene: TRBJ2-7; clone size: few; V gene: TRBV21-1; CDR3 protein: CASSKGQAYYEQYF; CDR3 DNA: TGTGCCAGCAGCAAAGGCCAAGCGTACTACGAGCAGTACTTC
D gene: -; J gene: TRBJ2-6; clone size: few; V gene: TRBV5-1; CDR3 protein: CASSLDPNSGANVLTF; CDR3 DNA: TGCGCCAGCAGCTTGGATCCGAACTCTGGGGCCAACGTCCTGACTTTC
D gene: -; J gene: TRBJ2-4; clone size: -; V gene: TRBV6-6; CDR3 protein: CASGGGGIRNIQYF; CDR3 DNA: TGTGCCAGCGGCGGAGGGGGGATCCGGAACATTCAGTACTTC
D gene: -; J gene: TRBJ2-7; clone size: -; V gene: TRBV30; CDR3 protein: CAWTGQHYEQYF; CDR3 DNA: TGTGCCTGGACAGGTCAGCACTACGAGCAGTACTTC
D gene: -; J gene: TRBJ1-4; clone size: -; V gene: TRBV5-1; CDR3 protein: CASSSGVVGRENEKLFF; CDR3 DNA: TGCGCCAGCAGCTCGGGGGTTGTGGGGCGCGAAAATGAAAAACTGTTTTTT
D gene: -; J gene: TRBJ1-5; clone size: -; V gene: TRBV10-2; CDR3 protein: CASSESGSNQPQHF; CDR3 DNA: TGCGCCAGCAGTGAGTCAGGCAGTAATCAGCCCCAGCATTTT
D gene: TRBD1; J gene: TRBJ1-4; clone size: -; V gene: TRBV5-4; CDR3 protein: CASSPGQGEKLFF; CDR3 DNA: TGTGCCAGCAGCCCCGGACAGGGTGAAAAACTGTTTTTT
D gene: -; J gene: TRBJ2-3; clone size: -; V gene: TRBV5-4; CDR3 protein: CASSLGPGADTQYF; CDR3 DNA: TGTGCCAGCAGCTTGGGGCCTGGGGCAGATACGCAGTATTTT
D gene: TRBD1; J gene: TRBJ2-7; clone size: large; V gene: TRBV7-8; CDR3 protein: CASSLVPRGRGAYEQYF; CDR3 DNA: TGTGCCAGCAGCTTAGTGCCCAGGGGGAGAGGGGCCTACGAGCAGTACTTC
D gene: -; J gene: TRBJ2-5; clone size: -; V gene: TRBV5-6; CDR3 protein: CASSFIAGYQETQYF; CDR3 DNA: TGTGCCAGCAGCTTTATAGCAGGGTATCAAGAGACCCAGTACTTC
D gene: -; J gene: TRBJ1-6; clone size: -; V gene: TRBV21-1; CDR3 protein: CASSKGTGESPLHF; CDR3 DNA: TGTGCCAGCAGCAAAGGGACGGGAGAGTCACCCCTCCACTTT
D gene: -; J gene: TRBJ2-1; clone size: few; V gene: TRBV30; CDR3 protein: CAWSVEVGTYNEQFF; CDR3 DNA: TGTGCCTGGAGTGTAGAGGTAGGCACCTACAATGAGCAGTTCTTC
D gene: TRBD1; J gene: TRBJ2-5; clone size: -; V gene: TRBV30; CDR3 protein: CAWSPGGAETQYF; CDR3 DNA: TGTGCCTGGAGTCCAGGGGGCGCGGAGACCCAGTACTTC
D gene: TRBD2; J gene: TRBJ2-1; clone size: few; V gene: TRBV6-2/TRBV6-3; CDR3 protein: CASSYEREVVEQFF; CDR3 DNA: TGTGCCAGCAGTTACGAACGGGAGGTGGTTGAGCAGTTCTTC
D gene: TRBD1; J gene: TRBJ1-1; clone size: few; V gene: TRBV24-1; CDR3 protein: CATTTGGAFF; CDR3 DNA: TGTGCCACCACAACAGGGGGGGCTTTCTTT
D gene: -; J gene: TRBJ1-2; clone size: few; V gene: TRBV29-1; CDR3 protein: CSVEGLVVGSGYTF; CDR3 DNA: TGCAGCGTTGAAGGGTTAGTTGTGGGGAGTGGCTACACCTTC
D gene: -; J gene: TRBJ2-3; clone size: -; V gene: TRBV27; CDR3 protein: CASSRPPDTQYF; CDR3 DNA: TGTGCCAGCAGCCGCCCCCCAGATACGCAGTATTTT
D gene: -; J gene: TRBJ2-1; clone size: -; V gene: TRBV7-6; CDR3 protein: CASSLIYRTEGYEQFF; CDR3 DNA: TGTGCCAGCAGCTTAATCTATAGGACGGAAGGCTATGAGCAGTTCTTC
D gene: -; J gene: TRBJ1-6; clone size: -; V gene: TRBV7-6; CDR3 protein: CASSLGTRSPLHF; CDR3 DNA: TGTGCCAGCAGCTTAGGGACGAGATCACCCCTCCACTTT
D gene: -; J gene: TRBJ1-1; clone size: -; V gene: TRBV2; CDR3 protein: CASSVQGRAEAFF; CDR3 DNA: TGTGCCAGCAGTGTGCAGGGTCGGGCTGAAGCTTTCTTT
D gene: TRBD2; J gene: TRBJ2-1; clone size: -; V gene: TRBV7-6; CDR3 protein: CASSPGTSGNEQFF; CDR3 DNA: TGTGCCAGCAGCCCCGGGACTAGCGGCAATGAGCAGTTCTTC
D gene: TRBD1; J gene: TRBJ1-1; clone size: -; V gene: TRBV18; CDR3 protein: CASSPQGARGGTEAFF; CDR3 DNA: TGTGCCAGCTCACCACAGGGGGCGAGAGGAGGCACTGAAGCTTTCTTT
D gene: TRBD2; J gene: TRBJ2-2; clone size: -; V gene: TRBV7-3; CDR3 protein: CASSSSAGGQIGELFF; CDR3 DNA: TGTGCCAGCAGCTCTTCAGCGGGAGGGCAGATCGGGGAGCTGTTTTTT
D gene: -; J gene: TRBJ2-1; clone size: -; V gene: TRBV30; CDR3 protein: CAWSAGSFYEQFF; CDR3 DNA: TGTGCCTGGAGTGCGGGGAGCTTCTATGAGCAGTTCTTC
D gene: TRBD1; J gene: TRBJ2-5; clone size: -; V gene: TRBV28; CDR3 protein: CASSDRVGMGTQYF; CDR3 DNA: TGTGCCAGCAGTGACAGGGTGGGCATGGGGACCCAGTACTTC
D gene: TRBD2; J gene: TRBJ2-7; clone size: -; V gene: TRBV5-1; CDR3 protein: CASSLMWEGEQYF; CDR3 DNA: TGCGCCAGCAGCTTGATGTGGGAGGGCGAGCAGTACTTC
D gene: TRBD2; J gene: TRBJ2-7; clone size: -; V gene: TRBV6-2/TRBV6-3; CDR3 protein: CASSYSGLAHEQYF; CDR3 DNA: TGTGCCAGCAGTTACTCGGGACTAGCCCACGAGCAGTACTTC
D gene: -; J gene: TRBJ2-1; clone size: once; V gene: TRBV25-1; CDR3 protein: CASATDYNEQFF; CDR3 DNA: TGTGCCAGCGCCACAGACTACAATGAGCAGTTCTTC
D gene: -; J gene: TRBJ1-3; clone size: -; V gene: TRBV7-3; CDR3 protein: CASSLGNPGDTIYF; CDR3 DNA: TGTGCCAGCAGCTTAGGGAACCCGGGGGACACCATATATTTT
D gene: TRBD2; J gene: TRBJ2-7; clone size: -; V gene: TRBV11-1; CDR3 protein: CASSKREDDEQYF; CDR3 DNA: TGTGCCAGCAGCAAGCGGGAGGACGACGAGCAGTACTTC
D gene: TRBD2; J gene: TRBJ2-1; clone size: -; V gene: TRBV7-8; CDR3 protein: CASSIGTSSEQFF; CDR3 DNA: TGTGCCAGCAGCATAGGGACTAGTTCTGAGCAGTTCTTC
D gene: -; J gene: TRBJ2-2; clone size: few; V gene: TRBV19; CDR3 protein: CASSIEGAGELFF; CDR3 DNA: TGTGCCAGTAGTATTGAGGGGGCCGGGGAGCTGTTTTTT
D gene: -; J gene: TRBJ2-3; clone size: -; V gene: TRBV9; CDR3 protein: CASSVEVAGDTQYF; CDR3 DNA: TGTGCCAGCAGCGTAGAGGTAGCAGGAGATACGCAGTATTTT
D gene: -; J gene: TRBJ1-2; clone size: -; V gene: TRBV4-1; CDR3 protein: CASSPQGRYYGYTF; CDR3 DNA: TGCGCCAGCAGCCCCCAGGGGCGGTACTATGGCTACACCTTC
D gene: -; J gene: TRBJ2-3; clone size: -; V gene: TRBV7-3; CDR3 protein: CASSLQASTDTQYF; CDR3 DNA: TGTGCCAGCAGCTTACAGGCGTCGACAGATACGCAGTATTTT
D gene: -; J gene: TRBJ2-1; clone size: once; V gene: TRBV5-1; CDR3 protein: CASSFSSGNEQFF; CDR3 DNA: TGCGCCAGCAGCTTTTCGAGCGGCAATGAGCAGTTCTTC
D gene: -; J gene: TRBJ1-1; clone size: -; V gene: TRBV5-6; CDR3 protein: CASSLTGRGTEAFF; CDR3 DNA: TGTGCCAGCAGCTTGACAGGGCGAGGGACTGAAGCTTTCTTT
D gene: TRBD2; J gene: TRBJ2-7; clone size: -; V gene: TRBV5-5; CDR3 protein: CASSIISGRAIDEQYF; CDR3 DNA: TGTGCCAGCAGCATTATAAGCGGGAGGGCGATCGACGAGCAGTACTTC
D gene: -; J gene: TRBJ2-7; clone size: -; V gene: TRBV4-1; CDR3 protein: CASSQGETYEQYF; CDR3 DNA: TGCGCCAGCAGCCAAGGTGAGACCTACGAGCAGTACTTC
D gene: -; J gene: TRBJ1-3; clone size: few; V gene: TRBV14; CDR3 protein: CASSQDLYSTIYF; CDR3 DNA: TGTGCCAGCAGCCAAGATCTGTATTCCACCATATATTTT